This TCR beta chain was documented in a study of a mutant IDH1 vaccine in newly diagnosed glioma. The assay was immunoSEQ multiplex PCR, and TCRdb's table has in-frame clones only and misses some. The sample includes under 65,000 clones, roughly 80% of them seen just once. Regarding time point: baseline, week 1 (first vaccination visit). The sample's treatment: pre-vaccination baseline after standard-of-care therapy. Sample: PBMCs, taken from a glioma patient treated with radiotherapy, temozolomide or both. This TCR was sampled from a young man with glioma.

The DNA of the CDR3 is TGTGCCAGCAGTGCGCGACCTCCCCCTCGATATAATTCACCCCTCCACTTT. Translating gives CASSARPPPRYNSPLHF. This chain links TRBV6-1 with TRBJ1-6, with D hard to call. The CDR3 contains 17 residues. Germline loops: CDR1 MNHNS, CDR2 SASEGT. The germline V and J ends were trimmed by 4 bases and 4 bases, with 17 bases remaining between them.